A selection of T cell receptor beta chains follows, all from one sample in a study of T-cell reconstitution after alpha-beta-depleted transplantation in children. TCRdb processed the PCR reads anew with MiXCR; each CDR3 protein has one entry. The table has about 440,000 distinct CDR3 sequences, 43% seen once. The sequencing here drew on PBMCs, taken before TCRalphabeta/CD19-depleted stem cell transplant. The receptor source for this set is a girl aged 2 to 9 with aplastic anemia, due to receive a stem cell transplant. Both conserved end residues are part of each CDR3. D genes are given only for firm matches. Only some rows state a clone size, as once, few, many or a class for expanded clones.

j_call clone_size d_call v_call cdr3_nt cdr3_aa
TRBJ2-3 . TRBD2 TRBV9 TGTGCCAGCAGCGTAATTGATAGCGGGACACTCACAGATACGCAGTATTTT CASSVIDSGTLTDTQYF
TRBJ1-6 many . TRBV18 TGTGCCAGCTCACCCGGGAATTCACCCCTCCACTTT CASSPGNSPLHF
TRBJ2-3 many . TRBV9 TGTGCCAGCAGCGGGGGGTCCTGGACGGGATTTTCAGATACGCAGTATTTT CASSGGSWTGFSDTQYF
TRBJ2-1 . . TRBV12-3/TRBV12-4 TGTGCCAGCAGTTTAAGACTACCCGAGCAGTTCTTC CASSLRLPEQFF
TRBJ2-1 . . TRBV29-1 TGCAGCGTACCAGGGGCTCCTAGCAATGAGCAGTTCTTC CSVPGAPSNEQFF
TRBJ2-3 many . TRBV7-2 TGTGCCAGCAGTTTAAGGGGGGCAGATACGCAGTATTTT CASSLRGADTQYF
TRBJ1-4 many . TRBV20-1 TGCAGTGCTAGAGATCGGCTCGCAGGCGGCGAAAAACTGTTTTTT CSARDRLAGGEKLFF
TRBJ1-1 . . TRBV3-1 TGTGCCAGCAGCCAATACGGGAACACTGAAGCTTTCTTT CASSQYGNTEAFF
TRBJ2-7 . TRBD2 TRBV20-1 TGCAGTGCTAGAAAGGGAGGGGCCTACGAGCAGTACTTC CSARKGGAYEQYF
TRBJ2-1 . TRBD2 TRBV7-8 TGTGCCAGCAGCTTAGGTCCAGCGGGAGTAGGCTCCTACAATGAGCAGTTCTTC CASSLGPAGVGSYNEQFF
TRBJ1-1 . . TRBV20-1 TGCAGTGCCTCCTTACAGACGAACACTGAAGCTTTCTTT CSASLQTNTEAFF
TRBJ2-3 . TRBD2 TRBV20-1 TGCAGTGCTAGTACGGGGGGGCCGGGTACGCAGTATTTT CSASTGGPGTQYF
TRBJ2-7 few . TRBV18 TGTGCCAGCTCACCAGAAGGGGTAGGCTACGAGCAGTACTTC CASSPEGVGYEQYF